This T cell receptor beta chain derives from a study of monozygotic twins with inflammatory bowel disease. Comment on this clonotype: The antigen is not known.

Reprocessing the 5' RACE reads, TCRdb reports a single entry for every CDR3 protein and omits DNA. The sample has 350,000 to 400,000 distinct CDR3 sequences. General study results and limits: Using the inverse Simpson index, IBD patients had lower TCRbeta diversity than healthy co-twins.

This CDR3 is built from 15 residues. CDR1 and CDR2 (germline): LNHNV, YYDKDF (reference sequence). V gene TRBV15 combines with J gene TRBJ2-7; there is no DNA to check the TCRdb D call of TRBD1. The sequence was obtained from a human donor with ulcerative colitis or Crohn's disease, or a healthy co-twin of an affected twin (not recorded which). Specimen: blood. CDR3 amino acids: CATSAPGQGINEQYF. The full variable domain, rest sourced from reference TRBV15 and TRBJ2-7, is DAMVIQNPRYQVTQFGKPVTLSCSQTLNHNVMYWYQQKSSQAPKLLFHYYDKDFNNEADTPDNFQSRRPNTSFCFLDIRSPGLGDTAMYLCATSAPGQGINEQYFGPGTRLTVT.